This T cell receptor (beta chain) appears in the sequencing data of a study of beta chain features in type 1 diabetes (dated by TCRdb to the late 2010s). Background on the whole study: Mean age, gender distribution, total cell number and subset yield did not differ between patients and healthy donors. A total of some 100,000,000 sorted cells were examined across all samples, and the number of cells per subset was strongly correlated with RNA yield. The study compared TCRB repertoires of sorted circulating CD4+ T cell subsets between recently diagnosed type 1 diabetes patients and matched healthy donors. Naive and central memory subsets were obtained from all 30 or so donors, but regulatory and stem cell-like memory subsets were isolated from only 8 patients and roughly 8 healthy donors. What the research found in general, with its limitations: Fewer insertions and more nucleotide deletions at VDJ recombination sites were observed in patients with type 1 diabetes, implying thymic rearrangement abnormalities. Sequencing cDNA rather than genomic DNA could over-represent highly expressing activated cells, although activation and CD3 levels did not differ between groups. A moderate but significant shortening of TCRB CDR3 length was observed in type 1 diabetes patients in all four CD4+ subsets. HLA sub-analyses involved small numbers of individuals, so any influence of HLA type on TCRB rearrangement remained unresolved. PCR may preferentially amplify shorter templates, but because patient and control samples were amplified and corrected together, any resulting skew would affect both groups equally. Naive, central memory and regulatory TCRB repertoires appeared to be more alike among patients than among healthy donors.

From each donor, a single peripheral blood sample of about 110 mL on average was drawn into heparinised tubes. A BD FACSAria II and a panel including CD45RO, CCR7, CD25, CD127, CD95 and CD27 were used to sort naive, central memory, regulatory and stem cell-like memory CD4+ T cells. A purity above 95% was achieved for all sorted populations. PBMCs were separated immediately by Lymphoprep density gradient centrifugation and were stained directly, without being cultured. So that batch effects would be minimized, each experiment stained and sorted samples in pairs, pairing one healthy donor with one patient. All of the isolated RNA was reverse transcribed with the High Capacity cDNA Reverse Transcription Kit, so expressed TCRB transcripts were sequenced. Deep immunoSEQ sequencing was applied to naive, central memory and regulatory T cell samples, giving an average of about 3.7 million total reads per sample. Sorted cells were lysed in RLT buffer, and RNA was extracted using DNase-treated RNeasy Micro or Mini kits according to cell number. Each cell subset was processed on its own to prevent cross-contamination, while patient and healthy donor samples were processed together. Using the immunoSEQ multiplex PCR, TCRB sequences were amplified from cDNA into 87-bp fragments spanning the CDR3 region. Sequencing of the amplicons was performed on the Illumina HiSeq platform. On the authors' methods: PCR bias was corrected computationally using synthetic template baselines, and reads within Hamming distance 2 were collapsed, with unmergeable singletons discarded. Reads were aligned against IMGT to assign V, D and J genes, CDR3 length and insertions or deletions at six rearrangement sites. Within each subset, clonotype counts were normalized to the number of sorted cells before true diversity and Gini coefficients were calculated with the tcR R package. Repertoire sharing was quantified using the overlap coefficient calculated on TCRB nucleotide sequences. As a proxy for the pre-selection repertoire, out-of-frame TCRB sequences from naive cells were analyzed. The clones in this table, taken by TCRdb from immuneACCESS, are in-frame only. Not every clone is retained; where verified, under half of the shortfall comes from an unresolved V gene, and the cause of the rest is unknown. V, J and clone size are taken as reported in that table, and D and trimming were inferred from the DNA itself. This sample comprises 680,000 or so clones, roughly 15% of them detected only once. The top ten clones comprise under 0.095% of the sample.

The CDR3 covers 14 residues, taking in both the cysteine and the phenylalanine. The entry retains the CDR3 DNA only, 42 bases that are in frame from base 1. CDR1 and CDR2, per the germline V gene, are SGHDN and FVKESK. V was cut back by 1 base and J by 10 bases, leaving a gap of 16 bases between them. As concerns this clone: Its antigen is currently not known. Base-call qualities are not available, and no considerably larger clone is one nucleotide away.

This TCR derives from a man aged 18 to 29 in good health. The chain was built from TRBV14 and TRBJ1-1; confidence is insufficient to name the D gene. Input material: naive CD4+ T cells from blood. The cell subset or site label, as the study defines it: true naive CD4+ T cells. This receptor has the CDR3 CASSQVVSPGGAFF. In nucleotide form, the sequence is TGTGCCAGCAGCCAAGTGGTGTCTCCAGGAGGAGCTTTCTTT. Extended through the reference TRBV14 and TRBJ1-1 proteins, this CDR3 yields the full variable domain: EAGVTQFPSHSVIEKGQTVTLRCDPISGHDNLYWYRRVMGKEIKFLLHFVKESKQDESGMPNNRFLAERTGGTYSTLKVQPAELEDSGVYFCASSQVVSPGGAFFGQGTRLTVV.